The clone carrying this T cell receptor (beta chain) was recorded many times. The data belong to a study of regulatory T cells in long-lasting Graves disease. This CDR3 comprises 14 residues. Per the germline V gene, CDR1 is PRHDT and CDR2 is FYEKMQ (reference sequence). V lost 6 bases and J lost 5; bases outside the gene matches: 8. Documented time point: newly diagnosed GD, antithyroid drugs for less than 3 months. PBMCs were the source of the RNA used for TCR sequencing. iRepertoire HTBI primers and Arm-PCR of CDR3 regions built TCR beta libraries. Each CDR3 protein gets one entry after TCRdb re-called the multiplex PCR reads with MiXCR. The sample shows about 440,000 distinct CDR3 sequences, 15% of them seen only once. This sample also belongs to another study, concerning T cells in Graves' hyperthyroidism and ophthalmopathy. From that second work: Prediction of ophthalmopathy progression came a median around 6 months pre-onset.

The receptor was isolated from a woman aged 25 to 39 with Graves disease. Source: peripheral blood mononuclear cells (PBMCs), taken at new diagnosis, from a patient treated with antithyroid drugs. This chain joins TRBV13 and TRBJ2-5, with TRBD1 matching 8 bases. The chain's CDR3 is CASRPTGAEETQYF. The CDR3 region has the DNA TGTGCCAGCAGACCGACAGGGGCGGAGGAGACCCAGTACTTC.